This T cell receptor (beta chain) was sequenced during a study of glioma-infiltrating T cells. General observations from the study: Tissue-blood divergence was below expectation in non-neoplastic patients, above in gliomas. Tissue and blood shared very few CDR3 sequences.

Trimming took 4 bases from V and 2 from J; bases not matched to a gene: 2. Germline values: CDR1 MGHRA, CDR2 YSYEKL. The CDR3 contains 15 residues. Regarding this clonotype: Its specificity is unknown.

TCR alpha and beta CDR3 regions were amplified from RNA using iRepertoire nested multiplex PCR. One-step reverse transcription and amplification started from approximately 100-400 ng of tissue mRNA or PBMC total RNA. A single record per CDR3 protein comes from TCRdb applying MiXCR to the multiplex PCR reads. Altogether fewer than 7,500 distinct CDR3 sequences are present, 40% to 55% being singletons, with the ten largest covering 24%. Sequenced material: glioma tissue, nonneoplastic brain tissue, or PBMCs (not recorded which). This chain links TRBV4-1 with TRBJ2-3, with 11 bases aligning to TRBD2. The TCR originated in a human donor with low-grade glioma or glioblastoma, undergoing nonglioma brain surgery, or in good health (not recorded which). This chain's CDR3 is CASSLSGGATDTQYF. The DNA for the CDR3 is TGCGCCAGCAGCCTTAGCGGGGGGGCCACAGATACGCAGTATTTT.